This T cell receptor (beta chain) is from a study of PD-L1 blockade in urothelial cancer. Study-wide background: Patients had received 0 to 3 prior chemotherapy regimens. Analyses were performed on blood at 3 weeks after treatment start (the second dose) and at 6 weeks.

The time point: peripheral blood 6 weeks after treatment start. V was trimmed by 2 bases and J by 3 bases, leaving 12 bases between them. The CDR3 length is 14 residues. Germline V gene sequence: CDR1 SGHDT, CDR2 YYEEEE. The assay was immunoSEQ multiplex PCR, and TCRdb's table has in-frame clones only and misses some. The sample carries about 23,000 clones, 91% recorded once. The rearrangement joins TRBV5-6 to TRBJ2-7; TRBD2 is a possible D gene (6 bases). The clonotype was recovered from an older woman with urothelial cancer. Sequenced here: PBMCs, sampled around atezolizumab (anti-PD-L1) treatment. CDR3 coding DNA: TGTGCCAGCAGCTTCGGGCAGGACTACTACGAGCAGTACTTC. The encoded protein is CASSFGQDYYEQYF.